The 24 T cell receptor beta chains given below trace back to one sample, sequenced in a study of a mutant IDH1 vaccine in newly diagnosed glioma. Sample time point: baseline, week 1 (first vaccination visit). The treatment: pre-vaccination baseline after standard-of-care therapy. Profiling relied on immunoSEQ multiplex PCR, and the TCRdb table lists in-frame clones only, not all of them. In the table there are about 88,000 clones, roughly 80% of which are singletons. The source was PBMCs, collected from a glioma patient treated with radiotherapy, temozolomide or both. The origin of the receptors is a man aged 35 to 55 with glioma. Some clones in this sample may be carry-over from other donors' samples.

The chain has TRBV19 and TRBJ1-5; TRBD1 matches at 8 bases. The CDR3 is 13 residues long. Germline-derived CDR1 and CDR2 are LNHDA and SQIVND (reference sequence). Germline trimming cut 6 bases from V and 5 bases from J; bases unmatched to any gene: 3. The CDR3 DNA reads TGTGCCAGTAGCCTGACAGGGGATCAGCCCCAGCATTTT. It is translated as CASSLTGDQPQHF.

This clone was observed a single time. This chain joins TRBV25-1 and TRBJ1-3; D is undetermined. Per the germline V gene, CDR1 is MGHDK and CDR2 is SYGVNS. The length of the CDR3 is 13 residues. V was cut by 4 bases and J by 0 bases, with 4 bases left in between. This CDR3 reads CASSADSGNTIYF. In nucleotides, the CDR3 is TGTGCCAGCAGTGCGGACTCTGGAAACACCATATATTTT.

CDR3 nucleotides: TGCGCCAGCAGCTTGGATCGATACGACCGGGGGGCGACAAGTGGCTACACCTTC. This codes for CASSLDRYDRGATSGYTF. This chain uses TRBV5-1 with TRBJ1-2, with D perhaps matching TRBD1 (6 bases). The CDR3 spans 18 residues. Germline loops: CDR1 SGHRS, CDR2 YFSETQ. Between the trimmed V and J ends, which lost 0 bases and 7 bases, there was a span of 25 bases.

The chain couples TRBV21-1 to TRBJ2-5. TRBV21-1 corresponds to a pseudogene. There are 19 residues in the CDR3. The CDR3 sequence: CASSKWKQGRGAGQETQYF. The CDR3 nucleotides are TGTGCCAGCAGCAAATGGAAACAGGGAAGGGGAGCGGGCCAAGAGACCCAGTACTTC.

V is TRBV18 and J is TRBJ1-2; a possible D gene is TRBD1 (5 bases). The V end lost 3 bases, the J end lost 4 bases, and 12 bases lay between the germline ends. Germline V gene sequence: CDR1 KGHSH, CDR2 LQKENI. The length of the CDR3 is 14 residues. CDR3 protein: CASSPDHGAYGYTF. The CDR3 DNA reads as TGTGCCAGCTCACCCGACCACGGGGCCTATGGCTACACCTTC.

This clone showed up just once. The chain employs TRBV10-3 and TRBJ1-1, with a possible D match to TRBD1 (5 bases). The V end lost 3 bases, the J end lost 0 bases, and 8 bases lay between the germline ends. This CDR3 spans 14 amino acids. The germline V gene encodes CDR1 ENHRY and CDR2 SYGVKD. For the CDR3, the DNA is TGTGCCATCAGTGATGCAGGGATGAACACTGAAGCTTTCTTT. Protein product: CAISDAGMNTEAFF.

DNA of the CDR3: TGTGCCAGCAGTACTCCGGGACATAATTCACCCCTCCACTTT. Its protein is CASSTPGHNSPLHF. This sequence joins TRBV5-4 and TRBJ1-6; tentative D call: TRBD1 (5 bases). V shed 5 bases and J shed 5 bases, with 11 bases lying between them. Germline V lookup: CDR1 SGHNT, CDR2 YYREEE (reference sequence). The length of the CDR3 is 14 residues.

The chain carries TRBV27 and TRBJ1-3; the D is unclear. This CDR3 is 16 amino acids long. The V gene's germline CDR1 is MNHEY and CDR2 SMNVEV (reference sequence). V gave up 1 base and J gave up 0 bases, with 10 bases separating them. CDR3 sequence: CASSLYGGSSGNTIYF. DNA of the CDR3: TGTGCCAGCAGTTTATACGGAGGGAGCTCTGGAAACACCATATATTTT.

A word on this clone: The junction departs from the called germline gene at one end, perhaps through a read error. CDR3 protein: CASRNSGTLLYGQYF. The CDR3 DNA is TGTGCCAGTCGCAACTCCGGGACTCTTCTTTACGGGCAGTACTTC. This chain uses TRBV19 with TRBJ2-7, with D perhaps matching TRBD2 (6 bases). Per germline, CDR1 LNHDA and CDR2 SQIVND (reference sequence). This CDR3 has 15 residues.

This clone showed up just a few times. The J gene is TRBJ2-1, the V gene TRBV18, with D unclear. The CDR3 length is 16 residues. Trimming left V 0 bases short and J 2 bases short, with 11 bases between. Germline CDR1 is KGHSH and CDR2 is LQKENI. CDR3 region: CASSPPGIATYNEQFF. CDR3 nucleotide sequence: TGTGCCAGCTCACCACCTGGAATCGCCACCTACAATGAGCAGTTCTTC.

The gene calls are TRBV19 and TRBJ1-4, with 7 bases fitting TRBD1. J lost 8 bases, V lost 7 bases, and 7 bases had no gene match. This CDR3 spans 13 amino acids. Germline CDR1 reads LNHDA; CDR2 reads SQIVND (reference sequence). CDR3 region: CASTRSRGEKLFF. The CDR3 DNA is TGTGCCAGTACGCGAAGCAGGGGGGAAAAACTGTTTTTT.

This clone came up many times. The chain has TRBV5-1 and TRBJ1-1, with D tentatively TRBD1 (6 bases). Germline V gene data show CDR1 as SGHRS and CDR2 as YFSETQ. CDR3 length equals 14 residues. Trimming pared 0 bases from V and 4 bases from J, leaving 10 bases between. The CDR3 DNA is TGCGCCAGCAGCTTGGAGGGGGGGAGCACTGAAGCTTTCTTT. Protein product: CASSLEGGSTEAFF.

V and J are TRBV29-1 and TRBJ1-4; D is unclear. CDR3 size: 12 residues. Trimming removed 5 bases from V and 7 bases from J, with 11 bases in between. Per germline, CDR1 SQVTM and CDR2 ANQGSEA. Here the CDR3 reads CSVQVGSEKLFF. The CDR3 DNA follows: TGCAGCGTTCAAGTAGGTTCTGAAAAACTGTTTTTT.

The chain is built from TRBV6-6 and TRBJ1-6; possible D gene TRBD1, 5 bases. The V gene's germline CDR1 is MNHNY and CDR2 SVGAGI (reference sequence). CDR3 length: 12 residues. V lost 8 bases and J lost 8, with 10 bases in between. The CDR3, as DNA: TGTGCCAGCCGGGACGGGGATTCACCCCTCCACTTT. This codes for CASRDGDSPLHF.

The CDR3 is CAWGQPREKLFF. The CDR3 DNA reads TGTGCCTGGGGACAACCTCGTGAAAAACTGTTTTTT. This chain joins TRBV30 and TRBJ1-4; D is perhaps TRBD1 (5 bases). With 5 bases removed from V and 7 bases from J, the gap between germline ends came to 11 bases. Germline CDR1 is GTSNPN and CDR2 is SVGIG (reference sequence). This CDR3 is 12 amino acids long.

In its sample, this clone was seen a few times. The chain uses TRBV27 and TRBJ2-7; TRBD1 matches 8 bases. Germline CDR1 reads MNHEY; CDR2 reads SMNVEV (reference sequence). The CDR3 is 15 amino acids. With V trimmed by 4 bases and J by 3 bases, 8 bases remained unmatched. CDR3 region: CASSSLDRVGYEQYF. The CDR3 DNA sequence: TGTGCCAGCAGTTCTTTGGACAGGGTCGGCTACGAGCAGTACTTC.

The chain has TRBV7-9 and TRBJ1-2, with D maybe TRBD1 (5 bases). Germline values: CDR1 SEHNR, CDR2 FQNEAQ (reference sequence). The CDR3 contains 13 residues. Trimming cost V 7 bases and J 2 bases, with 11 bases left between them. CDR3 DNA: TGTGCCAGCAAGTACGGGGGAAACTATGGCTACACCTTC. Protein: CASKYGGNYGYTF.

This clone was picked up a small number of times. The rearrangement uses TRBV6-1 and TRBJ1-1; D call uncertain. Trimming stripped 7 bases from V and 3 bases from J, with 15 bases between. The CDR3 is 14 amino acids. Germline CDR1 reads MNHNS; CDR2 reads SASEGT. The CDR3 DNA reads TGTGCCAGCACCCTGTACCAGAAACACACTGAAGCTTTCTTT. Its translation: CASTLYQKHTEAFF.

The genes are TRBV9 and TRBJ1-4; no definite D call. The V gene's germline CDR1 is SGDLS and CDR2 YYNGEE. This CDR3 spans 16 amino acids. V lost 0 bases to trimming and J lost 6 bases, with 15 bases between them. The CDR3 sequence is CASSVGSATSHEKLFF. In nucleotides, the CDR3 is TGTGCCAGCAGCGTAGGGAGCGCCACTAGTCATGAAAAACTGTTTTTT.

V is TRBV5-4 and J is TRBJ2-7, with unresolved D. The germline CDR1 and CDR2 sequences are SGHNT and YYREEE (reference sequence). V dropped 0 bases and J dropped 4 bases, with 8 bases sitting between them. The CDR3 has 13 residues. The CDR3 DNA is TGTGCCAGCAGCTTGGATCACAGTTACGAGCAGTACTTC. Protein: CASSLDHSYEQYF. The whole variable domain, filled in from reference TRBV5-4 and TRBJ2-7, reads ETGVTQSPTHLIKTRGQQVTLRCSSQSGHNTVSWYQQALGQGPQFIFQYYREEENGRGNFPPRFSGLQFPNYSSELNVNALELDDSALYLCASSLDHSYEQYFGPGTRLTVT.

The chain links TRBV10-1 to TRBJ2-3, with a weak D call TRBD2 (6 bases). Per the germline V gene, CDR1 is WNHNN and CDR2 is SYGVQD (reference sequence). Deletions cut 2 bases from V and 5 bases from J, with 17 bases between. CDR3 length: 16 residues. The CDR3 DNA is TGCGCCAGCAGTGAGATATCCGGATACGGGGGAGATACGCAGTATTTT. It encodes CASSEISGYGGDTQYF.

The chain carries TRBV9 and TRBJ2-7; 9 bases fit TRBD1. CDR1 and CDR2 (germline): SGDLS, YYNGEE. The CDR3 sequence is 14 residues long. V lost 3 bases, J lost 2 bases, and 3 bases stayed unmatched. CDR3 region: CASSEGQGTYEQYF. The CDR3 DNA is TGTGCCAGCAGCGAGGGACAGGGAACCTACGAGCAGTACTTC.

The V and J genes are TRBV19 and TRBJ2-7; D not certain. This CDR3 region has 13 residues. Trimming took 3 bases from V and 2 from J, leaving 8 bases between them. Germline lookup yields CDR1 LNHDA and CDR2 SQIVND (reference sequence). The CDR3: CASSMIEPYEQYF. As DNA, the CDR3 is TGTGCCAGTAGTATGATTGAGCCCTACGAGCAGTACTTC.

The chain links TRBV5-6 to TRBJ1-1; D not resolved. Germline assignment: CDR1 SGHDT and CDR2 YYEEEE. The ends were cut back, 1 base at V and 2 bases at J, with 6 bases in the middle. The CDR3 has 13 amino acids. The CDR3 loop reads CASSLWSNTEAFF. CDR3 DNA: TGTGCCAGCAGCTTGTGGTCAAACACTGAAGCTTTCTTT.